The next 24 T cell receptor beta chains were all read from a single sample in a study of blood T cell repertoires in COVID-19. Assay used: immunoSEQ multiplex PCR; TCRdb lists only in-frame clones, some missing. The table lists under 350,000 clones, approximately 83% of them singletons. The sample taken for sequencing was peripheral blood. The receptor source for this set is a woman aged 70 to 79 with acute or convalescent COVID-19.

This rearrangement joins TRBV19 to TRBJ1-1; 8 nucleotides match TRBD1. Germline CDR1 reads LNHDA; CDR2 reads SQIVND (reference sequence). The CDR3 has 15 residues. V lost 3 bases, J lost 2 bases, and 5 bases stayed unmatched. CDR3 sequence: CASSMAGGLNTEAFF. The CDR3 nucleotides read TGTGCCAGTAGTATGGCAGGGGGCCTTAACACTGAAGCTTTCTTT.

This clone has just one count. The CDR3 here is CASSSLGQGLNTEAFF. The DNA of the CDR3 is TGCGCCAGCAGCTCTCTTGGACAGGGTCTCAACACTGAAGCTTTCTTT. The genes are TRBV5-1 and TRBJ1-1, with 8 nucleotides matching TRBD1. This CDR3 region has 16 residues. The V and J ends lost 3 bases and 2 bases, in that order; junction bases with no gene match: 9. CDR1 SGHRS and CDR2 YFSETQ come from the germline V gene.

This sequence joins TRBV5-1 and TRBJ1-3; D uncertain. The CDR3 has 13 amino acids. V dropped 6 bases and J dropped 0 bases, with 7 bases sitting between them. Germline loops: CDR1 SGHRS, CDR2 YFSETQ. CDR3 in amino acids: CASKEHSGNTIYF. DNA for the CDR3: TGCGCCAGCAAAGAGCACTCTGGAAACACCATATATTTT. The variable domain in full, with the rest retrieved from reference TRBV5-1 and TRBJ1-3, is KAGVTQTPRYLIKTRGQQVTLSCSPISGHRSVSWYQQTPGQGLQFLFEYFSETQRNKGNFPGRFSGRQFSNSRSEMNVSTLELGDSALYLCASKEHSGNTIYFGEGSWLTVV.

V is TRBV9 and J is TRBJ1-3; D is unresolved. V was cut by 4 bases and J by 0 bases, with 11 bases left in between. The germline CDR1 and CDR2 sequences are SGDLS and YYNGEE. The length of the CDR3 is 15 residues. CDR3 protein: CASSSRHLSGNTIYF. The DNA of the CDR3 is TGTGCCAGCAGCTCCAGACATCTCTCTGGAAACACCATATATTTT. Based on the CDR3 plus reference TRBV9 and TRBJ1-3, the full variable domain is DSGVTQTPKHLITATGQRVTLRCSPRSGDLSVYWYQQSLDQGLQFLIQYYNGEERAKGNILERFSAQQFPDLHSELNLSSLELGDSALYFCASSSRHLSGNTIYFGEGSWLTVV.

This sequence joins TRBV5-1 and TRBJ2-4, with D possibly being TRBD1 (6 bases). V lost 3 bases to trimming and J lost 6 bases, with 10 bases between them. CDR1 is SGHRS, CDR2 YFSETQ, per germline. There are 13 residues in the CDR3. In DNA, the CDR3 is TGCGCCAGCAGCTCACAGGGTCCAAACATTCAGTACTTC. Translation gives CASSSQGPNIQYF.

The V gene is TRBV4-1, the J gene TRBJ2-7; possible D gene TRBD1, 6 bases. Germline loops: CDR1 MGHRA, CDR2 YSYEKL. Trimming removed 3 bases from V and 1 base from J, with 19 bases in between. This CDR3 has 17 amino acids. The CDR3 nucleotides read TGCGCCAGCAGCCACCCTGCTGGGACATTCGAGTCCTACGAGCAGTACTTC. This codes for CASSHPAGTFESYEQYF.

The CDR3 DNA reads as TGTGCCAGTGCCTTGGGGGACAGGGGATGGGATACGCAGTATTTT. Translated, it gives CASALGDRGWDTQYF. The chain joins TRBV19 to TRBJ2-3, with 10 bases fitting TRBD1. The CDR3 consists of 15 residues. The junction had 11 bases not matched to a gene; V was cut back by 8 bases and J by 6 bases. CDR1 and CDR2 from the germline V gene are LNHDA and SQIVND (reference sequence).

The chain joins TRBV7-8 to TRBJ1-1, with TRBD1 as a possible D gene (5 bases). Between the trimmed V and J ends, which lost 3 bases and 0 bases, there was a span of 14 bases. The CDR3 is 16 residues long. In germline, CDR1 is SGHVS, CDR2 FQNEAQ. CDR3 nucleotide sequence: TGTGCCAGCAGCTTTCGGGTGGGGGGTATGAACACTGAAGCTTTCTTT. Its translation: CASSFRVGGMNTEAFF.

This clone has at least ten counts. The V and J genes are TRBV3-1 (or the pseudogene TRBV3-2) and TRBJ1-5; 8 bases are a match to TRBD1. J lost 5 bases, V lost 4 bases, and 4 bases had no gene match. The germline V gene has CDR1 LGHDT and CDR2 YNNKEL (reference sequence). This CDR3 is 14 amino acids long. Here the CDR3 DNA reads TGTGCCAGCAGCCTCGGGACAGGTCATCAGCCCCAGCATTTT. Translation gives CASSLGTGHQPQHF.

The CDR3 DNA follows: TGTGCCAGCAGCAGGCGGACTAGCGGTAGGGGTGGGGCCAACGTCCTGACTTTC. This encodes CASSRRTSGRGGANVLTF. The chain combines TRBV5-6 with TRBJ2-6, with 10 positions matching TRBD2. J gave up 3 bases and V 4 bases, and 10 bases lay outside the gene matches. This CDR3 spans 18 amino acids. CDR1 and CDR2 (germline): SGHDT, YYEEEE.

DNA of the CDR3: TGTGCCAGCAGCCAGGGTCCGGGACAGAACACTGAAGCTTTCTTT. Encoded protein: CASSQGPGQNTEAFF. This chain joins TRBV4-2 and TRBJ1-1; weak D call: TRBD1 (6 bases). Germline lookup yields CDR1 LGHNA and CDR2 YNFKEQ. V was shortened by 3 bases and J by 1 base, with 12 bases between the two germline ends. The CDR3 sequence is 15 residues long.

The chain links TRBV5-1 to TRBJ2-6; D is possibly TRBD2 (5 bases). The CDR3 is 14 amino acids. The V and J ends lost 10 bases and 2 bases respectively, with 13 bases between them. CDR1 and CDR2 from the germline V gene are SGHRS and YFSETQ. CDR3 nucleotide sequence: TGCGCCTCCCTTCCGGGAACTGGGGCCAACGTCCTGACTTTC. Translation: CASLPGTGANVLTF.

The CDR3 reads CASSLPGTVSEKLFF. As DNA, the CDR3 is TGTGCCAGCAGCTTACCAGGGACAGTTAGCGAAAAACTGTTTTTT. The V and J genes are TRBV7-9 and TRBJ1-4; 7 bases are a match to TRBD1. Unmatched junction bases numbered 8, after V lost 2 bases and J lost 8 bases. The CDR3 length is 15 residues. Germline V gene lookup returns CDR1 SEHNR and CDR2 FQNEAQ (reference sequence). Full variable domain (outside the CDR3, taken from reference TRBV7-9 and TRBJ1-4): DTGVSQNPRHKITKRGQNVTFRCDPISEHNRLYWYRQTLGQGPEFLTYFQNEAQLEKSRLLSDRFSAERPKGSFSTLEIQRTEQGDSAMYLCASSLPGTVSEKLFFGSGTQLSVL.

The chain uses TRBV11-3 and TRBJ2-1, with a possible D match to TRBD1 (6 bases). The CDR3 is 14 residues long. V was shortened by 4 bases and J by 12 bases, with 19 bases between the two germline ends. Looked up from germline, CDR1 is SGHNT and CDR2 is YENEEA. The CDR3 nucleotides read TGTGCCAGCAGCTCCTCGTCACAGGGTCGAGGGCAGTTCTTC. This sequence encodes CASSSSSQGRGQFF.

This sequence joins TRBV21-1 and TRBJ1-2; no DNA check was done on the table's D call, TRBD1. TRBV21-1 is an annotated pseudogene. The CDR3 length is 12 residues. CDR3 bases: TGTGCCAGCAGCAAAGGGCTCTATGGCTACACCTTC. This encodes CASSKGLYGYTF.

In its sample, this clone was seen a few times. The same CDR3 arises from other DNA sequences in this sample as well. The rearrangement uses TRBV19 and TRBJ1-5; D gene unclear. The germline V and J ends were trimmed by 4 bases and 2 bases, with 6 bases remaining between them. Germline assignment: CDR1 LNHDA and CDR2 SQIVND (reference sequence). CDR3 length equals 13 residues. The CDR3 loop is CASSNQGNQPQHF. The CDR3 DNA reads TGTGCCAGTAGTAACCAGGGCAATCAGCCCCAGCATTTT.

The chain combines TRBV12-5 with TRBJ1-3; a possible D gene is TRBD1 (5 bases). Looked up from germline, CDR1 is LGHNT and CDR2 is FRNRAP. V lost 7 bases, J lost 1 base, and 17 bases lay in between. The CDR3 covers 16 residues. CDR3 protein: CASAMGPTTSGNTIYF. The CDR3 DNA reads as TGTGCTAGTGCCATGGGGCCCACGACTTCTGGAAACACCATATATTTT. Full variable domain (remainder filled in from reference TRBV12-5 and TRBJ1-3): DARVTQTPRHKVTEMGQEVTMRCQPILGHNTVFWYRQTMMQGLELLAYFRNRAPLDDSGMPKDRFSAEMPDATLATLKIQPSEPRDSAVYFCASAMGPTTSGNTIYFGEGSWLTVV.

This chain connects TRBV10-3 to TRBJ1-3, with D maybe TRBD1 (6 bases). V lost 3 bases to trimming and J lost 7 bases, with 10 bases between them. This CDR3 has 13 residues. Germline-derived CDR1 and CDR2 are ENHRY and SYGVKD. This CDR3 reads CAISDLTGNTIYF. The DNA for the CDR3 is TGTGCCATCAGTGACCTCACAGGGAACACCATATATTTT.

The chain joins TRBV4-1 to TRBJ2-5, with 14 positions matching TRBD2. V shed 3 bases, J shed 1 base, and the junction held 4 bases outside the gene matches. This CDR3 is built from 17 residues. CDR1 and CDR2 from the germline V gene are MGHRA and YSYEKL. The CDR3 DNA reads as TGCGCCAGCAGCCAGCAGGGACTAGCGGGGGTCCAAGAGACCCAGTACTTC. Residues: CASSQQGLAGVQETQYF.

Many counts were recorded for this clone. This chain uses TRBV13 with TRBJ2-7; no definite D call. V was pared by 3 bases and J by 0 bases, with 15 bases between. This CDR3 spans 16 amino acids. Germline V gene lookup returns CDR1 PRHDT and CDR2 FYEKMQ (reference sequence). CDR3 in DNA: TGTGCCAGCAGCTTGGGCCTCCTCACCGTCTCCTACGAGCAGTACTTC. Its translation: CASSLGLLTVSYEQYF.

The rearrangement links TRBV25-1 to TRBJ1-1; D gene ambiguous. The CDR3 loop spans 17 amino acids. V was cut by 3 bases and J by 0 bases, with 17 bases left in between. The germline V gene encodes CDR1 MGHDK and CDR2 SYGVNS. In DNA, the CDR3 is TGTGCCAGCAGTGAGAACGGAGGTAGCGCACTGAACACTGAAGCTTTCTTT. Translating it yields CASSENGGSALNTEAFF.

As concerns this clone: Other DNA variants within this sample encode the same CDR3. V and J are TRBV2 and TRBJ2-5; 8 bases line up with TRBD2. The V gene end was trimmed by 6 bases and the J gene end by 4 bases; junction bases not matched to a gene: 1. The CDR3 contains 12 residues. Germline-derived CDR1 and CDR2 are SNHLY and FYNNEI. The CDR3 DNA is TGTGCCAGCAGGGGACTAGGAGAGACCCAGTACTTC. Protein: CASRGLGETQYF.

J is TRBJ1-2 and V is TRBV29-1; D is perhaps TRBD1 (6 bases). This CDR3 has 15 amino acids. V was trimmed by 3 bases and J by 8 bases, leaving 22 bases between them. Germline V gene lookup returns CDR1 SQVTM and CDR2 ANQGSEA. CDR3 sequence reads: CSVDSQGPGIQGYTF. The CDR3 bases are TGCAGCGTTGACTCACAGGGCCCGGGGATTCAGGGCTACACCTTC.

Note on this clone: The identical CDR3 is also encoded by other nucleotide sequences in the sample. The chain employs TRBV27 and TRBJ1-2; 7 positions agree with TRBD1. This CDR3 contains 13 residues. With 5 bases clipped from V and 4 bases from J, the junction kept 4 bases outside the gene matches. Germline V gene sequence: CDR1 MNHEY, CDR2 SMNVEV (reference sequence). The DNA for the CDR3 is TGTGCCAGCAGTCCCGGGACAGTCTATGGCTACACCTTC. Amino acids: CASSPGTVYGYTF.